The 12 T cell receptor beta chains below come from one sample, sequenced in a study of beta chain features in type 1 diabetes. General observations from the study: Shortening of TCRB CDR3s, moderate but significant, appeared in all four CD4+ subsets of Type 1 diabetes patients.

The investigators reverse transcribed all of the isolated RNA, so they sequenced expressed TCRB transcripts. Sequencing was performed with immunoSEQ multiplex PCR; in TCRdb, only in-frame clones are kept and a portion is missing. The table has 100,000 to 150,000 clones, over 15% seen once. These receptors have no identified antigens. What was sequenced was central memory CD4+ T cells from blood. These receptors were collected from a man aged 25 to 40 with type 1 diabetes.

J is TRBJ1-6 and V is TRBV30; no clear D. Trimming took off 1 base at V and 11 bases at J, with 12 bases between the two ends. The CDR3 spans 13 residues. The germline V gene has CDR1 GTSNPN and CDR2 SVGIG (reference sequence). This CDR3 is CAWSGESSTPLHF. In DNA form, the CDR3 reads TGTGCCTGGAGTGGTGAAAGCTCTACACCCCTCCACTTT.

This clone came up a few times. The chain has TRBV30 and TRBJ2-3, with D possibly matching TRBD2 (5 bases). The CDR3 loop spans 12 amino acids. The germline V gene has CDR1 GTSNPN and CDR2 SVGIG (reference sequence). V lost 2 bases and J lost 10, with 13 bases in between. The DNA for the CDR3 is TGTGCCTGGAGTCCCTTCGAGGACTCGCAGTATTTT. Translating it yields CAWSPFEDSQYF.

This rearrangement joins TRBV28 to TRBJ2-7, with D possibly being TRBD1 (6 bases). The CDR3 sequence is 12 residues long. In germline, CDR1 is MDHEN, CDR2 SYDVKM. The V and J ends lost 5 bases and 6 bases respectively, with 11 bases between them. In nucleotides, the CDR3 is TGTGCCAGCAGTCCCGGACAGCGCGAGCAGTACTTC. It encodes CASSPGQREQYF.

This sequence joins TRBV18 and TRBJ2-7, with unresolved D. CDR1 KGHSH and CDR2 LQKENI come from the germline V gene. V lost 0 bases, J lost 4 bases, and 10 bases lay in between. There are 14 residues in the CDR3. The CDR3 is CASSPPTVGYEQYF. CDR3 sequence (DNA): TGTGCCAGCTCACCACCTACGGTTGGATACGAGCAGTACTTC.

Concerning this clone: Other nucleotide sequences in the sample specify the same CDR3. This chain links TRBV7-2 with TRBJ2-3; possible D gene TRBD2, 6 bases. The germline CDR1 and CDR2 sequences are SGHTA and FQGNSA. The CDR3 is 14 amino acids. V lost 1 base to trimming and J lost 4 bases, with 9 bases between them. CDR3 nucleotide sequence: TGTGCCAGCAGCTTAGGACTAGTAGCAGATACGCAGTATTTT. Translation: CASSLGLVADTQYF. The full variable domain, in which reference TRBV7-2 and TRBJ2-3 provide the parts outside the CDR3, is GAGVSQSPSNKVTEKGKDVELRCDPISGHTALYWYRQSLGQGLEFLIYFQGNSAPDKSGLPSDRFSAERTGGSVSTLTIQRTQQEDSAVYLCASSLGLVADTQYFGPGTRLTVL.

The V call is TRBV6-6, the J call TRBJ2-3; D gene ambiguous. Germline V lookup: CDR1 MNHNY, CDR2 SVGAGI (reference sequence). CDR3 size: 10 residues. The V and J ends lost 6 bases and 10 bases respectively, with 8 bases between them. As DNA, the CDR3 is TGTGCCAGCAGAGGACCCCCGCAGTATTTT. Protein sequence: CASRGPPQYF.

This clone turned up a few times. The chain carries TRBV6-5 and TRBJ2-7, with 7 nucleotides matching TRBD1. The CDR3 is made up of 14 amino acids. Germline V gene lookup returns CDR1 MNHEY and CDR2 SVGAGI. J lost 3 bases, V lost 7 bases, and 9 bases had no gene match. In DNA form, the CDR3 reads TGTGCCAGCACCACGGGTGGGACAGTCTACGAGCAGTACTTC. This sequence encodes CASTTGGTVYEQYF.

CDR3 in amino acids: CASSERQGETSLQYF. In DNA form, the CDR3 reads TGTGCCAGCAGTGAACGGCAGGGGGAAACTTCGTTGCAGTACTTC. The J gene is TRBJ2-7, the V gene TRBV2; TRBD1 matches at 7 bases. Germline V gene lookup returns CDR1 SNHLY and CDR2 FYNNEI. J lost 9 bases, V lost 2 bases, and 13 bases had no gene match. This CDR3 is built from 15 residues.

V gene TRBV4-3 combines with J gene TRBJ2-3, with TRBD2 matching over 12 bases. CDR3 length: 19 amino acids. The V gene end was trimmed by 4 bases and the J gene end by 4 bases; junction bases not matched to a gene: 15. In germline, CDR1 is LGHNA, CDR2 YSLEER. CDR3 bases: TGCGCCAGCAGCCTGGCTAGCGGGGGGGCCGGAAATCTCCCAGATACGCAGTATTTT. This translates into CASSLASGGAGNLPDTQYF.

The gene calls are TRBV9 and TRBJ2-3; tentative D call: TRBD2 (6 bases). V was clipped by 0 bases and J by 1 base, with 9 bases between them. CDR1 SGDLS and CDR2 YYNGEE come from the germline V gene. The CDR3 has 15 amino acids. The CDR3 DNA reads TGTGCCAGCAGCGTAGTAGCGGACCGCACAGATACGCAGTATTTT. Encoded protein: CASSVVADRTDTQYF.

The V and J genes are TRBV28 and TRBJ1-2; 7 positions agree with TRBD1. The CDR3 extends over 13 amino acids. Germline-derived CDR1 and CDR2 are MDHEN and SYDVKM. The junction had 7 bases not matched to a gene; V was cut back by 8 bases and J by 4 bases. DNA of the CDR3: TGTGCCAGCTACTGGACAGGACGCTATGGCTACACCTTC. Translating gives CASYWTGRYGYTF.

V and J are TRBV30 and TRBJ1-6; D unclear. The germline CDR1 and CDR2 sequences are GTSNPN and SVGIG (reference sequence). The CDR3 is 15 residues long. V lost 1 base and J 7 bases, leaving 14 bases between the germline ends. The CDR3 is CAWSAPYAGNSPLHF. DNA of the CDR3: TGTGCCTGGAGTGCCCCCTACGCGGGGAATTCACCCCTCCACTTT.